The subject of this entry is one T cell receptor beta chain. The length of the CDR3 is 12 residues. Trimming took 4 bases from V and 7 from J, leaving 7 bases between them. Germline V lookup: CDR1 SGHTA, CDR2 FQGTGA. Assay: immunoSEQ multiplex PCR; the TCRdb copy retains only in-frame clones and omits some. The data hold a few hundred thousand clones, with approximately 87% observed a single time. The data stem from a study of blood T cell repertoires in COVID-19. Participants came from fewer than 25 US areas, aged about 18 to 90 years. The TCR comes from a woman in her forties or fifties in a cohort exposed to, infected with or recovered from COVID-19 (not recorded which). What was sequenced was PBMCs or T cells enriched from blood (not recorded which). The rearrangement joins TRBV7-3 to TRBJ2-2, with D uncertain. CDR3 bases: TGTGCCAGCAGCTCCCCAGGCGGGGAGCTGTTTTTT. Residues: CASSSPGGELFF.